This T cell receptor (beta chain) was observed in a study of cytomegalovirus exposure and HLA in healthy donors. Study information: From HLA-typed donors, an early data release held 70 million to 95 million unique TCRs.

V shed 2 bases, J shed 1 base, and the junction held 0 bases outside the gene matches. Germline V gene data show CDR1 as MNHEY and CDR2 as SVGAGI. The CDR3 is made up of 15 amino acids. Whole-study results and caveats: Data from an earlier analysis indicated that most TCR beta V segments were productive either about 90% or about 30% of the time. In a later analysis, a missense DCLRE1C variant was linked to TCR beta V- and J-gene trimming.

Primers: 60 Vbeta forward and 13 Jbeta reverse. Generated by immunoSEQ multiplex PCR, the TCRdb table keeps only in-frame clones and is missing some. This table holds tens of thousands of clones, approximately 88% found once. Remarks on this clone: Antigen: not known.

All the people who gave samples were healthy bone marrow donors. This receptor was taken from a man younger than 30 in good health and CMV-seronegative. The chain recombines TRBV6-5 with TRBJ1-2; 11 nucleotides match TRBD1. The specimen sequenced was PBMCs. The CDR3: CASSYGTGGNYGYTF. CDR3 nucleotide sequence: TGTGCCAGCAGTTACGGGACAGGGGGTAACTATGGCTACACCTTC.